Below, 20 T cell receptor beta chains from the same sample are listed, as sequenced in a study of resident and recirculating memory T cells in vitiligo. The data were produced by immunoSEQ multiplex PCR, yet TCRdb's version contains in-frame clones alone and is incomplete. Of 55,000 to 75,000 clones in the sample, roughly nine tenths were seen once. The sample consisted of blood. The receptors come from a male donor with vitiligo.

This chain joins TRBV6-5 and TRBJ1-6; D is ambiguous. Germline V gene sequence: CDR1 MNHEY, CDR2 SVGAGI. V shed 7 bases and J shed 7 bases, with 17 bases lying between them. The CDR3 totals 15 residues. The CDR3 DNA is TGTGCCAGCAACGACCTGGAAGGAGGCAATTCACCCCTCCACTTT. Its translation: CASNDLEGGNSPLHF.

J is TRBJ1-1 and V is TRBV7-9; possibly TRBD1 for D (5 bases). From germline, CDR1 is SEHNR and CDR2 FQNEAQ (reference sequence). This CDR3 spans 14 amino acids. The germline V and J ends were trimmed by 2 bases and 1 base, with 8 bases remaining between them. DNA of the CDR3: TGTGCCAGCAGCTTACAGGGCCAGAACACTGAAGCTTTCTTT. It specifies CASSLQGQNTEAFF.

This chain uses TRBV10-3 with TRBJ2-7; 11 positions match TRBD1. Germline CDR1 and CDR2: ENHRY and SYGVKD. The CDR3 sequence is 14 residues long. J lost 7 bases, V lost 6 bases, and 8 bases had no gene match. The CDR3: CAISLRDRGWEQYF. CDR3 nucleotide sequence: TGTGCCATCAGCCTCCGGGACAGGGGGTGGGAGCAGTACTTC.

This sequence joins TRBV27 and TRBJ1-3; D is uncertain. Germline V gives CDR1 MNHEY, CDR2 SMNVEV (reference sequence). This CDR3 is 13 amino acids long. V was pared by 9 bases and J by 0 bases, with 9 bases between. The CDR3 region is CARARHSGNTIYF. The CDR3, as DNA: TGTGCCAGGGCTCGACACTCTGGAAACACCATATATTTT.

This chain links TRBV6-4 with TRBJ2-3; 15 bases line up with TRBD2. Trimming took 2 bases from V and 4 from J; bases not matched to a gene: 1. CDR3 length: 16 residues. Germline V gene sequence: CDR1 MRHNA, CDR2 SNTAGT. The CDR3 nucleotides are TGTGCCAGCAGTGACCGGACTAGCGGGGGGGCAGATACGCAGTATTTT. Protein sequence: CASSDRTSGGADTQYF.

This clone has more than one count but fewer than ten. The chain recombines TRBV7-9 with TRBJ1-1; 10 bases are a match to TRBD1. The CDR3 extends over 14 amino acids. Germline assignment: CDR1 SEHNR and CDR2 FQNEAQ (reference sequence). V gave up 5 bases and J gave up 5 bases; unmatched junction bases: 5. In nucleotides, the CDR3 is TGTGCCAGCAGCCCCGGACAGGGGGGTACTGAAGCTTTCTTT. Translation gives CASSPGQGGTEAFF.

The chain carries TRBV5-6 and TRBJ2-7; possibly TRBD2 for D (5 bases). The CDR3 totals 12 residues. The germline V and J ends were trimmed by 2 bases and 7 bases, with 10 bases remaining between them. CDR1 and CDR2 (germline): SGHDT, YYEEEE. CDR3 protein: CASSLSGREQYF. The CDR3 DNA sequence: TGTGCCAGCAGCTTAAGCGGCCGGGAGCAGTACTTC.

This chain uses TRBV7-2 with TRBJ1-5; TRBD1 agrees at 7 bases. The CDR3 extends over 15 amino acids. Germline assignment: CDR1 SGHTA and CDR2 FQGNSA. Trimming cost V 4 bases and J 5 bases; bases outside gene matches: 8. CDR3 DNA sequence: TGTGCCAGCAGCTCCATGACAGGGCGGGATCAGCCCCAGCATTTT. Translating it yields CASSSMTGRDQPQHF. Using reference TRBV7-2 and TRBJ1-5 for the parts outside the CDR3, the full variable domain is GAGVSQSPSNKVTEKGKDVELRCDPISGHTALYWYRQSLGQGLEFLIYFQGNSAPDKSGLPSDRFSAERTGGSVSTLTIQRTQQEDSAVYLCASSSMTGRDQPQHFGDGTRLSIL.

The chain combines TRBV28 with TRBJ2-2, with a weak D call TRBD1 (6 bases). This CDR3 is 12 amino acids long. V was trimmed by 6 bases and J by 6 bases, leaving 8 bases between them. Germline CDR1 MDHEN, CDR2 SYDVKM. CDR3 sequence reads: CASSYRAGELFF. The CDR3 nucleotides read TGTGCCAGCAGCTACAGGGCCGGGGAGCTGTTTTTT.

The chain carries TRBV30 and TRBJ2-7; 10 bases are a match to TRBD1. Germline CDR1 GTSNPN, CDR2 SVGIG (reference sequence). The CDR3 consists of 14 residues. The junction had 6 bases not matched to a gene; V was cut back by 2 bases and J by 5 bases. The CDR3 sequence is CAWSSLGQGDEQYF. The CDR3 DNA reads as TGTGCCTGGAGTAGTCTTGGACAGGGGGACGAGCAGTACTTC.

This chain connects TRBV28 to TRBJ1-5, with a weak D call TRBD1 (6 bases). Germline CDR1 MDHEN, CDR2 SYDVKM. Between the trimmed V and J ends, which lost 3 bases and 3 bases, there was a span of 15 bases. The CDR3 covers 16 residues. Here the CDR3 reads CASSFSGAPFNQPQHF. The CDR3 nucleotides are TGTGCCAGCAGTTTCTCAGGGGCCCCTTTCAATCAGCCCCAGCATTTT.

The rearrangement links TRBV5-1 to TRBJ2-2, with TRBD1 matching 9 bases. V was clipped by 4 bases and J by 2 bases; unmatched bases: 6. Germline assignment: CDR1 SGHRS and CDR2 YFSETQ. CDR3 length: 16 residues. The CDR3 sequence is CASSDPGQGNTGELFF. In nucleotides, the CDR3 is TGCGCCAGCAGCGATCCGGGACAGGGCAACACCGGGGAGCTGTTTTTT. Full variable domain (rest looked up from reference TRBV5-1 and TRBJ2-2): KAGVTQTPRYLIKTRGQQVTLSCSPISGHRSVSWYQQTPGQGLQFLFEYFSETQRNKGNFPGRFSGRQFSNSRSEMNVSTLELGDSALYLCASSDPGQGNTGELFFGEGSRLTVL.

V and J are TRBV27 and TRBJ2-7, with 10 bases aligning to TRBD2. Per germline, CDR1 MNHEY and CDR2 SMNVEV (reference sequence). The trim removed 3 bases at V and 3 bases at J, leaving 2 bases unmatched. This CDR3 comprises 14 residues. The CDR3 loop reads CASSLSGGGYEQYF. DNA of the CDR3: TGTGCCAGCAGTTTGAGCGGGGGGGGCTACGAGCAGTACTTC.

The chain links TRBV6-1 to TRBJ2-7; maybe TRBD1 (6 bases). Trimming pared 6 bases from V and 1 base from J, leaving 10 bases between. Germline CDR1 MNHNS, CDR2 SASEGT. This CDR3 has 13 amino acids. CDR3 protein: CASRSTGSYEQYF. The CDR3 nucleotides are TGTGCCAGCAGGTCAACAGGGTCCTACGAGCAGTACTTC.

The genes are TRBV7-2 and TRBJ1-1; 10 positions agree with TRBD1. This CDR3 spans 14 amino acids. The trim removed 5 bases at V and 3 bases at J, leaving 3 bases unmatched. Germline loops: CDR1 SGHTA, CDR2 FQGNSA. The CDR3, as DNA: TGTGCCAGCAGCCCGACAGGGGGCTACACTGAAGCTTTCTTT. Translating it yields CASSPTGGYTEAFF.

The rearrangement uses TRBV29-1 and TRBJ1-2; D unclear. CDR1 SQVTM and CDR2 ANQGSEA come from the germline V gene. The CDR3 contains 11 residues. The CDR3 coding sequence is TGCGGCACTAACCTTGGCGATGGCTACACCTTC. Translated, it gives CGTNLGDGYTF.

The chain has TRBV4-3 and TRBJ2-5; 7 bases are a match to TRBD2. TRBJ2-7 explains the end of the DNA better; the J call may be wrong. The CDR3 spans 16 residues. Germline CDR1 LGHNA, CDR2 YSLEER. The CDR3 loop is CASSLRWGGNNYEQYF. CDR3 sequence (DNA): TGCGCCAGCAGCCTTCGCTGGGGGGGGAATAACTACGAGCAGTACTTC.

V gene TRBV15 combines with J gene TRBJ2-3; tentative D call: TRBD2 (6 bases). Germline V CDR1 and CDR2: LNHNV, YYDKDF (reference sequence). Trimming left V 1 base short and J 6 bases short, with 11 bases between. The CDR3 contains 14 residues. In nucleotides, the CDR3 is TGTGCCACCAGCAGAGCGGGGACTTTCGATACGCAGTATTTT. This encodes CATSRAGTFDTQYF.

A single count supports this clone. Other nucleotide sequences in the sample specify the same CDR3. This chain joins TRBV4-3 and TRBJ1-4; 11 nucleotides align to TRBD1. The germline V gene has CDR1 LGHNA and CDR2 YSLEER. The CDR3 totals 16 residues. With V trimmed by 0 bases and J by 5 bases, 2 bases remained unmatched. The CDR3 region is CASSQDGTGGNEKLFF. The CDR3 DNA reads TGCGCCAGCAGCCAAGATGGGACAGGGGGGAATGAAAAACTGTTTTTT.

The chain joins TRBV5-1 to TRBJ2-5; 9 bases map to TRBD1. V was pared by 3 bases and J by 6 bases, with 9 bases of the junction left unmatched. Germline CDR1 SGHRS, CDR2 YFSETQ. This CDR3 spans 15 amino acids. CDR3 in DNA: TGCGCCAGCAGCTGGACAGGGGAGTATTTGCAGACCCAGTACTTC. Residues: CASSWTGEYLQTQYF. The whole variable domain, filled in from reference TRBV5-1 and TRBJ2-5, reads KAGVTQTPRYLIKTRGQQVTLSCSPISGHRSVSWYQQTPGQGLQFLFEYFSETQRNKGNFPGRFSGRQFSNSRSEMNVSTLELGDSALYLCASSWTGEYLQTQYFGPGTRLLVL.